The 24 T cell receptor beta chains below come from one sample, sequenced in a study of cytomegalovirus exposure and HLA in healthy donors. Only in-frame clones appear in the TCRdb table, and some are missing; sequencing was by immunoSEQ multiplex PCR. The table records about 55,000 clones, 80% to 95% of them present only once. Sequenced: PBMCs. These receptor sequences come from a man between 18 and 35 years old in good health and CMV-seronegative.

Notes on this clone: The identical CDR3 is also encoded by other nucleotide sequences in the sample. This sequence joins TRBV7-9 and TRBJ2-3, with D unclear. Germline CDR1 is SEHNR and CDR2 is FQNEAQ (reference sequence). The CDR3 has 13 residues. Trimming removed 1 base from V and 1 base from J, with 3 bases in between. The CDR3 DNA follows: TGTGCCAGCAGCTTAGGGCGCACAGATACGCAGTATTTT. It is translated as CASSLGRTDTQYF. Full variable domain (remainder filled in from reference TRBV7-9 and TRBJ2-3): DTGVSQNPRHKITKRGQNVTFRCDPISEHNRLYWYRQTLGQGPEFLTYFQNEAQLEKSRLLSDRFSAERPKGSFSTLEIQRTEQGDSAMYLCASSLGRTDTQYFGPGTRLTVL.

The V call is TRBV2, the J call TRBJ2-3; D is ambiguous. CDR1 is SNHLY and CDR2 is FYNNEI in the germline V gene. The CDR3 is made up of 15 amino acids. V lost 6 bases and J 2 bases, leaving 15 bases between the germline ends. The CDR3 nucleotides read TGTGCCAGCAGGAAAGGAGATAGCTCCACAGATACGCAGTATTTT. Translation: CASRKGDSSTDTQYF.

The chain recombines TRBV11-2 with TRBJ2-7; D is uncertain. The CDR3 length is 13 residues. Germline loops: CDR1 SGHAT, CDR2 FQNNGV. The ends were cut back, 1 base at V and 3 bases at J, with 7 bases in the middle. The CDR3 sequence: CASSLGNNYEQYF. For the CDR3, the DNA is TGTGCCAGCAGCTTAGGTAACAACTACGAGCAGTACTTC.

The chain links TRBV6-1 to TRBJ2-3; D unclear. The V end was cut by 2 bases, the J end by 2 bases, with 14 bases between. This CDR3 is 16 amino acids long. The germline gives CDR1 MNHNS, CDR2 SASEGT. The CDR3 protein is CASSELPMGYTDTQYF. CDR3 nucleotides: TGTGCCAGCAGTGAACTTCCAATGGGCTACACAGATACGCAGTATTTT.

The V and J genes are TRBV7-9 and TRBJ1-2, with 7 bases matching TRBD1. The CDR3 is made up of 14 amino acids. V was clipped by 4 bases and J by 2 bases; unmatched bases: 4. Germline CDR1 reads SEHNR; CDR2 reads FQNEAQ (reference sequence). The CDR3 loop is CASSSTGQNYGYTF. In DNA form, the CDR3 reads TGTGCCAGCAGCTCCACGGGACAGAACTATGGCTACACCTTC. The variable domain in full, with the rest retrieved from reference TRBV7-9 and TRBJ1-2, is DTGVSQNPRHKITKRGQNVTFRCDPISEHNRLYWYRQTLGQGPEFLTYFQNEAQLEKSRLLSDRFSAERPKGSFSTLEIQRTEQGDSAMYLCASSSTGQNYGYTFGSGTRLTVV.

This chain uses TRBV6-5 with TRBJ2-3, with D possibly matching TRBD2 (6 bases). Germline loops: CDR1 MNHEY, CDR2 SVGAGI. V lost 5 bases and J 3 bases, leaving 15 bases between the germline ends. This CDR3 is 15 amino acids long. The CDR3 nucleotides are TGTGCCAGCAGTCTCGGGGGTGGGGAGACAGATACGCAGTATTTT. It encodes CASSLGGGETDTQYF.

CDR3 in amino acids: CASSRSSGGQGETQYF. CDR3 DNA sequence: TGTGCCAGCTCGCGAAGCTCCGGGGGACAGGGGGAGACCCAGTACTTC. The J gene is TRBJ2-5, the V gene TRBV18; 10 bases align to TRBD1. This CDR3 is built from 16 residues. From germline, CDR1 is KGHSH and CDR2 LQKENI. Trimming at V came to 6 bases and at J to 5 bases, leaving 12 bases not matched to a gene.

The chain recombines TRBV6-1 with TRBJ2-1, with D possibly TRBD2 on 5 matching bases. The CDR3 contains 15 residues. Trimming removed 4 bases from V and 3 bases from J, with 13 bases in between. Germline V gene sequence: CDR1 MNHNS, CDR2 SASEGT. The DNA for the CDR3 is TGTGCCAGCAGTGCCGGACTCGACGGCTACAATGAGCAGTTCTTC. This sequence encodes CASSAGLDGYNEQFF.

The CDR3 coding sequence is TGCGCCAGCAGCTTTGGGACTAGCGGCACAGATACGCAGTATTTT. It specifies CASSFGTSGTDTQYF. This sequence joins TRBV5-1 and TRBJ2-3, with 10 positions matching TRBD2. CDR3 length: 15 amino acids. Germline lookup yields CDR1 SGHRS and CDR2 YFSETQ. V lost 2 bases, J lost 1 base, and 1 base stayed unmatched.

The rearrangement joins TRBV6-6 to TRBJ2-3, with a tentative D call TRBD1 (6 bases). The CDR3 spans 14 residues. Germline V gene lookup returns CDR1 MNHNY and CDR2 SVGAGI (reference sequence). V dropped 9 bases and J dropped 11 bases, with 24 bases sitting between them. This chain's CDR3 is CASKTGTPTGQQYF. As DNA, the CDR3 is TGTGCCAGTAAAACCGGGACACCGACCGGACAGCAGTATTTT.

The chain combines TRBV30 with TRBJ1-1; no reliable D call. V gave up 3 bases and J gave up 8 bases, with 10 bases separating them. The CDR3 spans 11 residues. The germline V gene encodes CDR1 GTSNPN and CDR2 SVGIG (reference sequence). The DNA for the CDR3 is TGTGCCTGGAGCTACGTCCACGAAGCTTTCTTT. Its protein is CAWSYVHEAFF.

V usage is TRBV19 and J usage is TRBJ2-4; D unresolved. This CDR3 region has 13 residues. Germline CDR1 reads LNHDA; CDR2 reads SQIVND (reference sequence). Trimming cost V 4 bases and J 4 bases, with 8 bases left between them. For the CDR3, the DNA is TGTGCCAGTAGTAGTAGAGAAAAAAACATTCAGTACTTC. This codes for CASSSREKNIQYF.

The CDR3 spells CASSPKGKSSYEQYF. CDR3 DNA: TGTGCCAGCAGCCCCAAGGGGAAATCGTCCTACGAGCAGTACTTC. The genes are TRBV5-4 and TRBJ2-7, with D possibly matching TRBD1 (5 bases). This CDR3 has 15 residues. The V and J ends lost 4 bases and 1 base respectively, with 15 bases between them. Per germline, CDR1 SGHNT and CDR2 YYREEE (reference sequence).

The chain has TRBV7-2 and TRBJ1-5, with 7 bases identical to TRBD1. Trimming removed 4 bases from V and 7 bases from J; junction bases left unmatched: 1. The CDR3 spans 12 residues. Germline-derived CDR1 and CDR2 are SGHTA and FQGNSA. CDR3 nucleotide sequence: TGTGCCAGCAGCTCGACAGGGCAGCCCCAGCATTTT. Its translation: CASSSTGQPQHF.

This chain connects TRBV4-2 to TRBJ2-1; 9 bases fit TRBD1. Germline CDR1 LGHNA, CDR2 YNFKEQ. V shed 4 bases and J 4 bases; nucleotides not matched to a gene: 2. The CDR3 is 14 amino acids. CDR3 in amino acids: CASSRQGGYNEQFF. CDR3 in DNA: TGTGCCAGCAGCCGACAGGGGGGATACAATGAGCAGTTCTTC.

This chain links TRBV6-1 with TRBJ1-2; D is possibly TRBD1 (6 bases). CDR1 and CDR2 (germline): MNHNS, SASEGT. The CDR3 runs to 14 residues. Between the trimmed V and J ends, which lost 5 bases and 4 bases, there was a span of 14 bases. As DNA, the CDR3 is TGTGCCAGCAGTCCGGGACACCTGAGCTATGGCTACACCTTC. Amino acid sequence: CASSPGHLSYGYTF.

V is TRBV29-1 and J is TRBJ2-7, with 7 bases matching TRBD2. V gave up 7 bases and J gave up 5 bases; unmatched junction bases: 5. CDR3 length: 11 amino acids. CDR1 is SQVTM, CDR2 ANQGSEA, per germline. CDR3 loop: CSATSENEQYF. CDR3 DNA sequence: TGCAGCGCAACTAGCGAAAACGAGCAGTACTTC.

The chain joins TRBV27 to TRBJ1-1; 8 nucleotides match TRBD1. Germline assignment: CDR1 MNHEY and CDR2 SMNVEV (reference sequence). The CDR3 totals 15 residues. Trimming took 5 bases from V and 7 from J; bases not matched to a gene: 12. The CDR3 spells CASSGAGGGMGEAFF. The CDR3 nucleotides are TGTGCCAGCAGTGGGGCAGGGGGCGGAATGGGTGAAGCTTTCTTT.

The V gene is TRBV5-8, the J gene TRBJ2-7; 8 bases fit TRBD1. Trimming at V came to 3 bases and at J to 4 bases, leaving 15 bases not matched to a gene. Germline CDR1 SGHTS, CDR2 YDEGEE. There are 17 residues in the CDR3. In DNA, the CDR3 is TGTGCCAGCAGCTGGAAGGGCGGGGACAGGAGATTTTACGAGCAGTACTTC. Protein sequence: CASSWKGGDRRFYEQYF.

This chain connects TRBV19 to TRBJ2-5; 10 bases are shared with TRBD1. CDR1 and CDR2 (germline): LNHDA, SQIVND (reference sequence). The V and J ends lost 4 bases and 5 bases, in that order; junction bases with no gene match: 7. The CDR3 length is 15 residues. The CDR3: CASSTPGTGEETQYF. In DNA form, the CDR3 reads TGTGCCAGTAGTACCCCCGGGACAGGGGAGGAGACCCAGTACTTC.

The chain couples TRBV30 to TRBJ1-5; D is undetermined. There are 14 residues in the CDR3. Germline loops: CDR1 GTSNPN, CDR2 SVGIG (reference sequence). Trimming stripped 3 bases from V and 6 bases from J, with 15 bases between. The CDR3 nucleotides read TGTGCCTGGAGCGTAGTAGAGGGCCGTCAGCCCCAGCATTTT. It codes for CAWSVVEGRQPQHF. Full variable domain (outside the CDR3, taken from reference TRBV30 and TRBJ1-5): SQTIHQWPATLVQPVGSPLSLECTVEGTSNPNLYWYRQAAGRGLQLLFYSVGIGQISSEVPQNLSASRPQDRQFILSSKKLLLSDSGFYLCAWSVVEGRQPQHFGDGTRLSIL.

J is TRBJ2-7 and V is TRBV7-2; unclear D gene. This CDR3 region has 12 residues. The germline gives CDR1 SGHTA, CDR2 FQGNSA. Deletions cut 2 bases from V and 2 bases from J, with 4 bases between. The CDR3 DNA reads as TGTGCCAGCAGCTTATCAGCCTACGAGCAGTACTTC. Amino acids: CASSLSAYEQYF.

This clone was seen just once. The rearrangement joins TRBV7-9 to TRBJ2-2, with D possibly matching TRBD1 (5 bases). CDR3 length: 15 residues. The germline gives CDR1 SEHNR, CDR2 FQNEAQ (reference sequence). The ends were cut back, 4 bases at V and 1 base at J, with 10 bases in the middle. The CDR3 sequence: CASSYADRNTGELFF. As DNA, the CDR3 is TGTGCCAGCAGCTACGCCGACAGGAACACCGGGGAGCTGTTTTTT. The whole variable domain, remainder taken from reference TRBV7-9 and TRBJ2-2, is DTGVSQNPRHKITKRGQNVTFRCDPISEHNRLYWYRQTLGQGPEFLTYFQNEAQLEKSRLLSDRFSAERPKGSFSTLEIQRTEQGDSAMYLCASSYADRNTGELFFGEGSRLTVL.

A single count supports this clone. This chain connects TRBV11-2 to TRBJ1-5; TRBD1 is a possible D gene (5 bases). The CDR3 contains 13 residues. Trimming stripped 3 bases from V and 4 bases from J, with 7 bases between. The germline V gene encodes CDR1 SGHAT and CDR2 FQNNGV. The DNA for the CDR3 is TGTGCCAGCAGCTTGGACACGAATCAGCCCCAGCATTTT. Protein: CASSLDTNQPQHF.